This T cell receptor (beta chain) was identified in a study of OX40 agonist ivuxolimab in advanced cancers. Study-level findings and limits: What antigens the expanded peripheral T cells recognized was never established. The study found among the lowest clonal expansion in partial responders at 0.1-3.0 mg/kg. Normalized expansion of T-cell clones was also low for some nonresponders.

A note on this clone: Antigen: not known.

Here immunoSEQ multiplex PCR was the method, and the copy in TCRdb shows in-frame clones only, minus some. The sample gives about 92,000 clones, roughly nine tenths of which show up once; 0.3% to 0.4% is in the top ten. V shed 0 bases and J shed 5 bases, with 11 bases lying between them. The germline V gene has CDR1 KGHSH and CDR2 LQKENI. The CDR3 sequence is 14 residues long. V gene TRBV18 combines with J gene TRBJ2-7; no definite D call. The specimen comprised CD4+ or CD8+ T cells sorted from blood, sampled in a trial of the OX40 agonist ivuxolimab. This TCR came from an adult with an advanced solid tumor such as melanoma, head and neck, liver or kidney cancer. The CDR3 DNA reads TGTGCCAGCTCACCACCGAGTTCTCCCGACGAGCAGTACTTC. Protein sequence: CASSPPSSPDEQYF.